This passage covers 24 T cell receptor beta chains from one sample sequenced in a study of cytomegalovirus exposure and HLA in healthy donors. The PCR was carried out with 60 Vbeta primers and 13 Jbeta primers. Generated by immunoSEQ multiplex PCR, the TCRdb table keeps only in-frame clones and is missing some. The repertoire holds 50,000 to 55,000 clones, with 81% as singletons. Sequenced input: PBMCs. The receptors originated from a boy aged 10-17 years in good health and CMV-seropositive.

J is TRBJ2-3 and V is TRBV4-1, with D hard to call. Looked up from germline, CDR1 is MGHRA and CDR2 is YSYEKL. CDR3 length: 14 residues. V gave up 5 bases and J gave up 1 base, with 10 bases separating them. This CDR3 reads CASSLQSRTDTQYF. CDR3 in DNA: TGCGCCAGCAGCTTACAATCCCGCACAGATACGCAGTATTTT.

The chain is built from TRBV27 and TRBJ1-5; the D is unclear. Trimming cost V 3 bases and J 7 bases, with 13 bases left between them. The germline V gene has CDR1 MNHEY and CDR2 SMNVEV (reference sequence). The CDR3 is made up of 14 amino acids. The CDR3 loop is CASSFRLGGQPQHF. The DNA for the CDR3 is TGTGCCAGCAGTTTCCGACTTGGAGGACAGCCCCAGCATTTT.

This chain connects TRBV5-1 to TRBJ2-7; D gene unclear. Looked up from germline, CDR1 is SGHRS and CDR2 is YFSETQ. The CDR3 has 16 residues. V gave up 4 bases and J gave up 6 bases, with 23 bases separating them. CDR3 in DNA: TGCGCCAGCAGCCCGGGTGGTACTACCTCTTCTGGCGAGCAGTACTTC. Translating it yields CASSPGGTTSSGEQYF.

This chain links TRBV14 with TRBJ2-3; 8 nucleotides match TRBD2. V was pared by 0 bases and J by 8 bases, with 4 bases of the junction left unmatched. Germline V gene sequence: CDR1 SGHDN, CDR2 FVKESK. The CDR3 runs 14 residues. This CDR3 reads CASSQEDLAGTQYF. The CDR3 coding sequence is TGTGCCAGCAGCCAAGAGGATCTAGCGGGTACGCAGTATTTT.

The chain is built from TRBV5-1 and TRBJ2-1; D is undetermined. The V end lost 4 bases, the J end lost 4 bases, and 9 bases lay between the germline ends. This CDR3 comprises 13 residues. Germline values: CDR1 SGHRS, CDR2 YFSETQ. The CDR3 sequence is CASSTPLYNEQFF. The CDR3, as DNA: TGCGCCAGCAGCACCCCCCTATACAATGAGCAGTTCTTC. The whole variable domain, filled in from reference TRBV5-1 and TRBJ2-1, reads KAGVTQTPRYLIKTRGQQVTLSCSPISGHRSVSWYQQTPGQGLQFLFEYFSETQRNKGNFPGRFSGRQFSNSRSEMNVSTLELGDSALYLCASSTPLYNEQFFGPGTRLTVL.

The CDR3 DNA is TGCAGCGTTGAAGGTCTCATCGGAGGGGCGAACACTGAAGCTTTCTTT. This sequence encodes CSVEGLIGGANTEAFF. This chain connects TRBV29-1 to TRBJ1-1, with D possibly TRBD1 on 5 matching bases. Trimming shortened V by 1 base and J by 1 base, and 16 bases separated the two germline ends. CDR3 length: 16 residues. CDR1 and CDR2 from the germline V gene are SQVTM and ANQGSEA. Looking up the rest from reference TRBV29-1 and TRBJ1-1 gives the full variable domain: SAVISQKPSRDICQRGTSLTIQCQVDSQVTMMFWYRQQPGQSLTLIATANQGSEATYESGFVIDKFPISRPNLTFSTLTVSNMSPEDSSIYLCSVEGLIGGANTEAFFGQGTRLTVV.

This rearrangement joins TRBV18 to TRBJ2-1, with 10 bases aligning to TRBD1. Germline V gives CDR1 KGHSH, CDR2 LQKENI. CDR3 size: 13 residues. Trimming at V came to 6 bases and at J to 7 bases, leaving 3 bases not matched to a gene. CDR3 sequence: CASSVDRGNEQFF. The CDR3 DNA sequence: TGTGCCAGCTCGGTGGACAGGGGGAATGAGCAGTTCTTC. The whole variable domain, filled in from reference TRBV18 and TRBJ2-1, reads NAGVMQNPRHLVRRRGQEARLRCSPMKGHSHVYWYRQLPEEGLKFMVYLQKENIIDESGMPKERFSAEFPKEGPSILRIQQVVRGDSAAYFCASSVDRGNEQFFGPGTRLTVL.

This sequence joins TRBV6-1 and TRBJ2-7; D ambiguous. Between the trimmed V and J ends, which lost 1 base and 6 bases, there was a span of 10 bases. Per the germline V gene, CDR1 is MNHNS and CDR2 is SASEGT. CDR3 size: 13 residues. The CDR3 sequence is CASSEVVASEQYF. The CDR3 region has the DNA TGTGCCAGCAGTGAAGTGGTAGCCTCCGAGCAGTACTTC.

V and J are TRBV7-9 and TRBJ2-5; 9 nucleotides line up with TRBD2. The J call is doubtful: the DNA matches TRBJ2-7 better. This CDR3 is built from 17 residues. The germline gives CDR1 SEHNR, CDR2 FQNEAQ (reference sequence). The CDR3, as DNA: TGTGCCAGCAGCTTATCCTGGGATGCGGGGGGGCAGTACGAGCAGTACTTC. As protein: CASSLSWDAGGQYEQYF.

The chain couples TRBV25-1 to TRBJ2-3, with 7 bases aligning to TRBD2. The germline V gene encodes CDR1 MGHDK and CDR2 SYGVNS. Trimming cost V 1 base and J 1 base; bases outside gene matches: 5. There are 16 residues in the CDR3. The CDR3: CASSEFFSGGTDTQYF. Here the CDR3 DNA reads TGTGCCAGCAGTGAATTTTTCAGCGGGGGCACAGATACGCAGTATTTT.

This clone was seen only once. The CDR3 coding sequence is TGTGCCAGCAGTTACTCGTCAGGGTTGGGAGAGACCCAGTACTTC. Amino acids: CASSYSSGLGETQYF. The chain recombines TRBV6-6 with TRBJ2-5; a weak D match, TRBD1 (5 bases). Per the germline V gene, CDR1 is MNHNY and CDR2 is SVGAGI (reference sequence). The CDR3 extends over 15 amino acids. V was pared by 0 bases and J by 4 bases, with 12 bases between.

The chain joins TRBV7-2 to TRBJ2-1, with 7 bases fitting TRBD2. CDR3 length: 12 amino acids. Germline lookup yields CDR1 SGHTA and CDR2 FQGNSA. Germline trimming cut 5 bases from V and 9 bases from J; bases unmatched to any gene: 4. CDR3 amino acids: CASSPREGEQFF. In DNA form, the CDR3 reads TGTGCCAGCAGCCCAAGGGAGGGTGAGCAGTTCTTC.

V is TRBV11-2 and J is TRBJ1-1; weak D call: TRBD1 (5 bases). Trimming stripped 5 bases from V and 2 bases from J, with 15 bases between. Germline CDR1 and CDR2: SGHAT and FQNNGV. The CDR3 totals 15 residues. The CDR3 region is CASSPPAGKNTEAFF. CDR3 nucleotides: TGTGCCAGCAGCCCCCCCGCAGGGAAAAACACTGAAGCTTTCTTT.

Turning to this clone: Germline and junction disagree at one end, which may indicate a read error. CDR3 DNA sequence: TGTGCCAGCTCCCCACGCCTTGAACAGGGGGCTGGGTACAATGAGCAGTTCTTC. Residues: CASSPRLEQGAGYNEQFF. The chain couples TRBV18 to TRBJ2-1; 9 nucleotides line up with TRBD1. This CDR3 is 18 amino acids long. The V gene's germline CDR1 is KGHSH and CDR2 LQKENI.

The chain uses TRBV27 and TRBJ1-5; D remains unclear. V was trimmed by 4 bases and J by 6 bases, leaving 7 bases between them. CDR1 is MNHEY and CDR2 is SMNVEV in the germline V gene (reference sequence). The CDR3 contains 12 residues. The CDR3 DNA reads as TGTGCCAGCAGTTCCCGCGGTCAGCCCCAGCATTTT. The encoded protein is CASSSRGQPQHF.

The chain couples TRBV14 to TRBJ2-7; 7 positions match TRBD1. Germline trimming cut 5 bases from V and 11 bases from J; bases unmatched to any gene: 12. Germline CDR1 and CDR2: SGHDN and FVKESK. There are 13 residues in the CDR3. CDR3: CASSNTGTVWKYF. The DNA of the CDR3 is TGTGCCAGCAGCAACACTGGGACAGTATGGAAGTACTTC. Using reference TRBV14 and TRBJ2-7 for the parts outside the CDR3, the full variable domain is EAGVTQFPSHSVIEKGQTVTLRCDPISGHDNLYWYRRVMGKEIKFLLHFVKESKQDESGMPNNRFLAERTGGTYSTLKVQPAELEDSGVYFCASSNTGTVWKYFGPGTRLTVT.

This chain connects TRBV6-5 to TRBJ1-1, with 7 nucleotides matching TRBD1. The J segment lost 1 base and the V segment lost 7 bases, leaving 3 bases of the junction unmatched. Germline lookup yields CDR1 MNHEY and CDR2 SVGAGI. The CDR3 has 13 residues. CDR3 bases: TGTGCCAGCAAGGGGGCCGGGAACACTGAAGCTTTCTTT. It encodes CASKGAGNTEAFF.

There are a few counts of this clone. The chain employs TRBV27 and TRBJ1-4; TRBD1 agrees at 7 bases. V dropped 6 bases and J dropped 5; count of bases not matched to a gene: 6. Germline V gene sequence: CDR1 MNHEY, CDR2 SMNVEV (reference sequence). The CDR3 runs to 14 residues. The CDR3 DNA reads as TGTGCCAGCAGCTGGGGACAGCCAAATGAAAAACTGTTTTTT. It encodes CASSWGQPNEKLFF.

This rearrangement joins TRBV7-9 to TRBJ2-7; unclear D gene. Trimming took 5 bases from V and 1 from J, leaving 9 bases between them. Looked up from germline, CDR1 is SEHNR and CDR2 is FQNEAQ (reference sequence). The CDR3 totals 13 residues. The CDR3 DNA reads as TGTGCCAGCAGCCCCCGAACTTCCTACGAGCAGTACTTC. It yields the protein CASSPRTSYEQYF.

V is TRBV5-4 and J is TRBJ2-7; 8 bases line up with TRBD1. The CDR3 is made up of 13 amino acids. Trimming removed 4 bases from V and 5 bases from J; junction bases left unmatched: 5. CDR1 and CDR2 from the germline V gene are SGHNT and YYREEE (reference sequence). This CDR3 reads CASSPDRANEQYF. In DNA, the CDR3 is TGTGCCAGCAGCCCGGACAGGGCCAACGAGCAGTACTTC.

The V gene is TRBV19, the J gene TRBJ1-6; 7 nucleotides agree with TRBD1. CDR1 LNHDA and CDR2 SQIVND come from the germline V gene (reference sequence). V was clipped by 6 bases and J by 0 bases; unmatched bases: 5. The CDR3 is 16 residues long. The CDR3 sequence is CASRQGSASYNSPLHF. DNA of the CDR3: TGTGCCAGTAGACAGGGGTCGGCCTCCTATAATTCACCCCTCCACTTT.

This clone was recorded a few times. The gene calls are TRBV4-1 and TRBJ1-1, with 9 bases aligning to TRBD1. This CDR3 has 15 residues. V lost 0 bases, J lost 5 bases, and 4 bases stayed unmatched. In germline, CDR1 is MGHRA, CDR2 YSYEKL. CDR3 coding DNA: TGCGCCAGCAGCCAAGACAGACAGGGGGGTACTGAAGCTTTCTTT. Its protein is CASSQDRQGGTEAFF.

The chain employs TRBV27 and TRBJ2-5; D perhaps matches TRBD1 (5 bases). Trimming shortened V by 9 bases and J by 1 base, and 18 bases separated the two germline ends. CDR1 is MNHEY and CDR2 is SMNVEV in the germline V gene (reference sequence). The CDR3 has 15 residues. CDR3 in amino acids: CASMGRPFGQETQYF. The CDR3 DNA is TGTGCCAGTATGGGGCGGCCCTTTGGCCAAGAGACCCAGTACTTC.

The gene calls are TRBV11-2 and TRBJ2-7; D ambiguous. Germline V gene sequence: CDR1 SGHAT, CDR2 FQNNGV. Trimming cost V 3 bases and J 6 bases, with 9 bases left between them. The CDR3 has 12 amino acids. Here the CDR3 reads CASSLQSVEQYF. The CDR3 DNA reads TGTGCCAGCAGCTTGCAGTCCGTCGAGCAGTACTTC.